In its sample, the clone carrying this T cell receptor beta chain was seen many times. The sample comes from a study of Graves' ophthalmopathy and Graves' hyperthyroidism. At the level of the study: The blood sample was drawn at first diagnosis and before any treatment.

The study amplified TCR beta CDR3 regions using RNA transcripts. The authors performed first-round RT-PCR with HTBI primers and then a second-round multiplex PCR. TCRdb reprocessed the multiplex PCR reads with MiXCR, giving one entry per CDR3 protein. The repertoire holds 660,000 or so distinct CDR3 sequences, roughly 41% seen once, with over 2.5% in the top ten. Trimming stripped 6 bases from V and 0 bases from J, with 11 bases between. The CDR3 extends over 13 amino acids. From germline, CDR1 is DFQATT and CDR2 SNEGSKA (reference sequence). Sequenced: peripheral blood. The sequence derives from an adult man with Graves' ophthalmopathy. The V call is TRBV20-1, the J call TRBJ1-1, with D unclear. The CDR3 sequence is CSAPDPLNTEAFF. Written as DNA, the CDR3 is TGCAGTGCGCCGGACCCGTTGAACACTGAAGCTTTCTTT.